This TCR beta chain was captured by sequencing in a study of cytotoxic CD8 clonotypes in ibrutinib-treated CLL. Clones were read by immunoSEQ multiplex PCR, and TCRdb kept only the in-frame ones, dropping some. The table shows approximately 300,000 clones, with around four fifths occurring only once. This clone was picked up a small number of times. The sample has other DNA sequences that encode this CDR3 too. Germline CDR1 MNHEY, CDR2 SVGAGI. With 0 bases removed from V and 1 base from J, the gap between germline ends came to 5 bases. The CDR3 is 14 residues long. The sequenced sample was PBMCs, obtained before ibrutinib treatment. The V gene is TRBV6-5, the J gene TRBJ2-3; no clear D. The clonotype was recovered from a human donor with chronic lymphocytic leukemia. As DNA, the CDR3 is TGTGCCAGCAGTTACTCGGTCGGCACAGATACGCAGTATTTT. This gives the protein CASSYSVGTDTQYF.